Here is one T cell receptor beta chain with its context. The table lists this clone with a count of one. There is no known antigen for this receptor. It has no much larger one-base neighbor in the sample; base qualities were not kept. The immunoSEQ Assay, a bias-controlled multiplex PCR, was used to amplify TCRbeta CDR3 regions from genomic DNA. The paper's data handling went like this. The number of nucleated cells in each sample was estimated from the amplification of reference gene primers within the assay. To quantify the absolute abundance of each unique TCRbeta CDR3 rearrangement, sequence reads were collapsed and filtered. Productive Simpson clonality was computed per sample as the square root of Simpson's diversity index over productive rearrangements. TCRdb limited this immuneACCESS table to in-frame rearrangements with V and J called. A share of clones is missing; checked studies link under half to unresolved V genes, and the rest is unexplained. V, J and clone size were drawn from that table, and D and trimming were deduced from the DNA. In all, the sample holds some 200,000 clones, and 86% of those were seen once. Roughly 3.4% of the sample belongs to the ten largest clones.

Each collaborating institution followed its own protocols to collect whole blood in K2EDTA tubes. Collaborator samples were shipped for TCRbeta analysis as frozen whole blood, isolated PBMCs, or DNA extracted from either sample type. This record comes from a study of blood T cell repertoires in COVID-19 (dated by TCRdb to 2018 to 2020). Background on the whole study: Samples from collaborators originated in the United States, Italy and Spain and spanned both the acute and convalescent phases of COVID-19. Samples were obtained from the ongoing ImmuneRACE study (first 160 participants) and from 1,254 subjects provided by 6 global collaborators. A freely available public database, intended as a resource for researchers studying the immune response to SARS-CoV-2, is where the repertoires were released. Deeply sampled blood TCRbeta repertoires from subjects exposed to, actively infected with, or recovered from COVID-19 were included in the dataset. HLA class I and class II types, where available, came from metadata supplied by the sample provider rather than from assay-based typing. The material from the prospective study consisted of cDNA or gDNA derived from T cells, B-cell-depleted T cells, or PBMCs. Sample metadata almost always included a de-identified subject ID, COVID-19 status, age in years and sex. What the study reported, not specific to this receptor: The amount of clinical and demographic metadata varied by source and participant and was provided uncurated.

Clipping removes 6 bases from V and 8 bases from J, with 5 as the unmatched junction base count. CDR1 and CDR2 were assigned from the germline V gene as SQVTM and ANQGSEA. From the cysteine up to the phenylalanine, the CDR3 has a length of 13 residues. The sequence is cut down to CDR3 DNA, 39 bases in frame from base 1. The V gene is TRBV29-1 and the J gene is TRBJ1-4, and 11 junction bases match TRBD1. The sequencing input was peripheral blood. This TCR came from a man between 70 and 80 years old with acute or convalescent COVID-19. The nucleotide sequence is TGCAGCGTCGAGGGACAGGGGGTAGAAAAACTGTTTTTT. Translated, it gives CSVEGQGVEKLFF.